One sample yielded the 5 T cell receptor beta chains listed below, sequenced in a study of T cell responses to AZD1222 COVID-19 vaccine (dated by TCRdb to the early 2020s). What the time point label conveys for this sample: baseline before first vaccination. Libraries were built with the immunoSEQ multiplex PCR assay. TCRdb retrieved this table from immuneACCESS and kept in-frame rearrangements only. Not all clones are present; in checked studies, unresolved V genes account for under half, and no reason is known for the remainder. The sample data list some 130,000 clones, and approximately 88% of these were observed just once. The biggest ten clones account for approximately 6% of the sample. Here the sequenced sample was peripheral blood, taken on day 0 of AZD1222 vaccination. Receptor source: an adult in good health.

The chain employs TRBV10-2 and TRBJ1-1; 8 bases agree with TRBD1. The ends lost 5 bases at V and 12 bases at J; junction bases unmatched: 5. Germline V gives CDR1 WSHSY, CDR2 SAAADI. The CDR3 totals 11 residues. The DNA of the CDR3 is TGCGCCAGCAGTCGCGACAGGGGTACTTTCTTT. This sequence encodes CASSRDRGTFF.

The chain's CDR3 is CASSVADDSYSYEQYF. The CDR3 DNA reads TGTGCCAGCAGCGTAGCTGACGACAGCTACTCCTACGAGCAGTACTTC. The chain recombines TRBV9 with TRBJ2-7, with D maybe TRBD1 (5 bases). Germline values: CDR1 SGDLS, CDR2 YYNGEE. The CDR3 covers 16 residues. The V and J ends lost 0 bases and 0 bases respectively, with 13 bases between them.

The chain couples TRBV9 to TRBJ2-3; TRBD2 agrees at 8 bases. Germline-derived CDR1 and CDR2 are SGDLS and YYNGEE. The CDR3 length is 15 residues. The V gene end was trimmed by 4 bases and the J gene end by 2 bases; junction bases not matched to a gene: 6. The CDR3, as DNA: TGTGCCAGCAGCCTCGGGGGGGCCCACACAGATACGCAGTATTTT. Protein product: CASSLGGAHTDTQYF. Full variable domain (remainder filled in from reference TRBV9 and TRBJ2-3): DSGVTQTPKHLITATGQRVTLRCSPRSGDLSVYWYQQSLDQGLQFLIQYYNGEERAKGNILERFSAQQFPDLHSELNLSSLELGDSALYFCASSLGGAHTDTQYFGPGTRLTVL.

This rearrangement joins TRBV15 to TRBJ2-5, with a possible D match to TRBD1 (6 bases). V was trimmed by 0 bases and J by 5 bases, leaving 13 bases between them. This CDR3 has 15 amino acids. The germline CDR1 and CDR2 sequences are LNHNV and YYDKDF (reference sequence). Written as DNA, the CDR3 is TGTGCCACCAGCAGAGATATGGGGGCAGACGAGACCCAGTACTTC. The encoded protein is CATSRDMGADETQYF.

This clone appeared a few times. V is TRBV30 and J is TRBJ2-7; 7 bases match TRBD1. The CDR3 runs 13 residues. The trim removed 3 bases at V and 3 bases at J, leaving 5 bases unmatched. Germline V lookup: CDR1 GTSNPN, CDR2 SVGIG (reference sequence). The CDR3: CAWRDRRYYEQYF. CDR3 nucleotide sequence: TGTGCCTGGAGGGACAGGCGGTACTACGAGCAGTACTTC.